Presented here are 9 T cell receptor beta chains from one specimen sequenced in a study of cytomegalovirus exposure and HLA in healthy donors. 60 Vbeta and 13 Jbeta primers were used in PCR. Sequencing was performed with immunoSEQ multiplex PCR; in TCRdb, only in-frame clones are kept and a portion is missing. The sample has over 200,000 clones, roughly 87% seen once. Material for sequencing was PBMCs. All receptors come from a man aged 40-49 years in good health and CMV-seropositive.

CDR3 coding DNA: TGCGCCAGCAGCCAAGGAGAATATGAGGGACAGTACGAGCAGTACTTC. Residues: CASSQGEYEGQYEQYF. The gene calls are TRBV4-1 and TRBJ2-7; TRBD1 matches 7 bases. The V segment lost 1 base and the J segment 4 bases; nucleotides outside the gene matches: 10. The CDR3 consists of 16 residues. Germline assignment: CDR1 MGHRA and CDR2 YSYEKL.

The V gene is TRBV7-2, the J gene TRBJ2-3; no definite D call. Germline values: CDR1 SGHTA, CDR2 FQGNSA. The CDR3 runs 14 residues. Trimming took 2 bases from V and 0 from J, leaving 6 bases between them. The CDR3 loop is CASSLTGSTDTQYF. In nucleotides, the CDR3 is TGTGCCAGCAGCTTAACCGGGAGCACAGATACGCAGTATTTT.

This clone has just one count. The genes are TRBV5-6 and TRBJ1-2; D call uncertain. Trimming left V 4 bases short and J 6 bases short, with 16 bases between. The CDR3 runs 14 residues. In germline, CDR1 is SGHDT, CDR2 YYEEEE. CDR3 DNA sequence: TGTGCCAGCAGCCCGGGTCCTACTATGGATGGCTACACCTTC. It translates to CASSPGPTMDGYTF.

The chain combines TRBV19 with TRBJ2-1; perhaps TRBD2 as D (6 bases). Trimming took off 5 bases at V and 6 bases at J, with 8 bases between the two ends. The CDR3 loop spans 12 amino acids. Germline-derived CDR1 and CDR2 are LNHDA and SQIVND (reference sequence). The CDR3 DNA sequence: TGTGCCAGTAGTCCCGGGGGCAATGAGCAGTTCTTC. Protein: CASSPGGNEQFF.

This chain joins TRBV13 and TRBJ2-1, with a tentative D call TRBD2 (7 bases). V lost 0 bases to trimming and J lost 9 bases, with 18 bases between them. Germline lookup yields CDR1 PRHDT and CDR2 FYEKMQ (reference sequence). CDR3 length equals 16 residues. This chain's CDR3 is CASSLGQGGGGSEQFF. DNA for the CDR3: TGTGCCAGCAGCTTAGGCCAAGGAGGGGGAGGGAGTGAGCAGTTCTTC.

The chain couples TRBV21-1 to TRBJ2-7; TRBD1 is taken as the D call from the table, unchecked against the DNA. TRBV21-1 is flagged as a pseudogene. This CDR3 is built from 14 residues. In nucleotides, the CDR3 is TGTGCCAGCAGCAAGGTGGACACATACTACGAGCAGTACTTC. This encodes CASSKVDTYYEQYF.

This chain joins TRBV20-1 and TRBJ1-2; no clear D. This CDR3 is 11 amino acids long. CDR1 and CDR2 from the germline V gene are DFQATT and SNEGSKA (reference sequence). V was shortened by 6 bases and J by 8 bases, with 13 bases between the two germline ends. CDR3 DNA: TGCAGTGCCCCGGCTTGGAGGGGCTACACCTTC. Protein: CSAPAWRGYTF.

The chain combines TRBV27 with TRBJ2-3, with 12 bases aligning to TRBD2. Trimming removed 5 bases from V and 2 bases from J; junction bases left unmatched: 8. Germline V CDR1 and CDR2: MNHEY, SMNVEV (reference sequence). CDR3 length: 17 amino acids. In DNA form, the CDR3 reads TGTGCCAGCAGTCCCCGACTAGCGGGAGTTCCCACAGATACGCAGTATTTT. This translates into CASSPRLAGVPTDTQYF.

The rearrangement joins TRBV7-3 to TRBJ2-1, with TRBD2 matching over 8 bases. The CDR3 sequence is 15 residues long. V was pared by 4 bases and J by 5 bases, with 7 bases of the junction left unmatched. Germline assignment: CDR1 SGHTA and CDR2 FQGTGA. CDR3 coding DNA: TGTGCCAGCAGCTCGGTGACTAGCGTAAACAATGAGCAGTTCTTC. It codes for CASSSVTSVNNEQFF.